Sequencing of this T cell receptor (beta chain) was carried out in a study of cytomegalovirus exposure and HLA in healthy donors. General study points: Overall, under 200 TCR beta chains were annotated as cytomegalovirus-associated. Later analysis placed DRB1 highest and HLA-C lowest in TCR association rates, which differed by HLA locus. Many donors shared some public TCRs, even though most TCR sequences were rare. Later analysis identified several of the most significant clusters that appeared linked to common viral pathogens.

PCR primers comprised 60 Vbeta and 13 Jbeta primers. Profiled with immunoSEQ multiplex PCR; TCRdb holds only in-frame clones, not every one. Among 140,000 to 150,000 clones listed, about 80% were seen once. V shed 2 bases and J shed 1 base, with 18 bases lying between them. The germline CDR1 and CDR2 sequences are SGHRS and YFSETQ. This CDR3 has 17 residues. As regards this clone: Its antigen remains unknown.

Material: PBMCs. The chain combines TRBV5-1 with TRBJ1-1; no clear D. The sequence derives from a woman in her late teens or twenties in good health and CMV-seropositive. CDR3 coding DNA: TGCGCCAGCAGCTTAAAAAAAACAGCGGATTGGAACACTGAAGCTTTCTTT. This sequence encodes CASSLKKTADWNTEAFF.